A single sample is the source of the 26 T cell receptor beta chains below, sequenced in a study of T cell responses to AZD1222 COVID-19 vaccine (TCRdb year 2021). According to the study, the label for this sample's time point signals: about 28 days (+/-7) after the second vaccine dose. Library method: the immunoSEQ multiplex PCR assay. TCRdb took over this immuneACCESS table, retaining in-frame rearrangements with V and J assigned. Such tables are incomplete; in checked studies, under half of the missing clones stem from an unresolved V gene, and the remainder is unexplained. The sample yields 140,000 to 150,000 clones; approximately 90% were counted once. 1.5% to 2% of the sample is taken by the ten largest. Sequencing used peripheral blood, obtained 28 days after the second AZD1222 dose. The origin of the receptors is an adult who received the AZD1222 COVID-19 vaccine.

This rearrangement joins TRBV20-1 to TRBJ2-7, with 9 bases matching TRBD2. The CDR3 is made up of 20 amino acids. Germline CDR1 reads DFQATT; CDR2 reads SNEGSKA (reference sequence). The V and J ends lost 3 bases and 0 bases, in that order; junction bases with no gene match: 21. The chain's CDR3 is CSASIPLASGRPYFSYEQYF. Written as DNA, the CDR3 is TGCAGTGCTAGTATCCCACTTGCCAGCGGGAGGCCCTATTTCTCCTACGAGCAGTACTTC.

The CDR3 loop is CASSLVSTAIDEKLFF. DNA of the CDR3: TGCGCCAGCAGCCTAGTTTCGACAGCAATAGATGAAAAACTGTTTTTT. The chain has TRBV4-1 and TRBJ1-4; D may be TRBD1 (5 bases). CDR1 is MGHRA, CDR2 YSYEKL, per germline. The CDR3 has 16 residues. The V and J ends lost 4 bases and 6 bases respectively, with 18 bases between them.

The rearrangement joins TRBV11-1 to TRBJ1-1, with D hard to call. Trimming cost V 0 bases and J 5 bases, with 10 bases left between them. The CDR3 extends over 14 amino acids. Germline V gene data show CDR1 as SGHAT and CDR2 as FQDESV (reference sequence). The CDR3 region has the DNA TGTGCCAGCAGCTTAGCGCTTTCTGGGACTGAAGCTTTCTTT. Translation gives CASSLALSGTEAFF. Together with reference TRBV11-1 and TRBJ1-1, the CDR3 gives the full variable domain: EAEVAQSPRYKITEKSQAVAFWCDPISGHATLYWYRQILGQGPELLVQFQDESVVDDSQLPKDRFSAERLKGVDSTLKIQPAELGDSAMYLCASSLALSGTEAFFGQGTRLTVV.

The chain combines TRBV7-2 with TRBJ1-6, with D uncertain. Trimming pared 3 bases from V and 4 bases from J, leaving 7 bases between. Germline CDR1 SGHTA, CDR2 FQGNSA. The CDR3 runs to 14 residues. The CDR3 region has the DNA TGTGCCAGCAGCTTCGGGCAGTATAATTCACCCCTCCACTTT. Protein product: CASSFGQYNSPLHF.

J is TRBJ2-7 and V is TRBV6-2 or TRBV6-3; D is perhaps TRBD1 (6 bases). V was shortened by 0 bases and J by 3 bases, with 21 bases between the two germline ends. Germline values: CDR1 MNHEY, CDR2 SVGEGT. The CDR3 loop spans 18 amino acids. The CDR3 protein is CASSYSPDSLYKDYEQYF. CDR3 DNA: TGTGCCAGCAGTTACTCCCCGGACAGCTTATACAAAGACTACGAGCAGTACTTC.

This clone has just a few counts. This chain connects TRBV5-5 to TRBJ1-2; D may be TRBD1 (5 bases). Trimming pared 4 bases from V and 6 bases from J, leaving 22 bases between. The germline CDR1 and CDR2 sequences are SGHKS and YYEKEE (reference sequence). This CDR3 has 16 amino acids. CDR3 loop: CASSQDPGLRENGYTF. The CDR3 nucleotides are TGTGCCAGCAGCCAGGATCCGGGGCTGAGAGAAAATGGCTACACCTTC.

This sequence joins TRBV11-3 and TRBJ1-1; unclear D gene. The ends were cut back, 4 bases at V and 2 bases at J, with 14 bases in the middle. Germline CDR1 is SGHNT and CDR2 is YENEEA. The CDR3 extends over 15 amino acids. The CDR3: CASSSGSSLNTEAFF. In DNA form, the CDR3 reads TGTGCCAGCAGCTCGGGGAGCTCCCTAAACACTGAAGCTTTCTTT.

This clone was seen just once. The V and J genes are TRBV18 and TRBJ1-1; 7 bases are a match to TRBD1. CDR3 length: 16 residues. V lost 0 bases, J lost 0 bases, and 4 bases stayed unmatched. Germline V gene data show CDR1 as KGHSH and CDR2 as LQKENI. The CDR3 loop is CASSPPRDRLNTEAFF. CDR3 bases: TGTGCCAGCTCACCACCCCGGGACAGATTGAACACTGAAGCTTTCTTT.

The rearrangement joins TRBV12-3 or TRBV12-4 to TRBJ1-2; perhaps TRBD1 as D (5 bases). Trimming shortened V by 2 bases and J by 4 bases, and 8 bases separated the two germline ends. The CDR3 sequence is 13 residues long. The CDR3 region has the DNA TGTGCCAGCAGTTTAAGGGGCACCTATGGCTACACCTTC. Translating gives CASSLRGTYGYTF.

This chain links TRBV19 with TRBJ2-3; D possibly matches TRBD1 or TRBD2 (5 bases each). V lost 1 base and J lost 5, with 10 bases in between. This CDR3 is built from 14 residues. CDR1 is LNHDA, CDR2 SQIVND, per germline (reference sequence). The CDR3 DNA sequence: TGTGCCAGTAGTATAGGGGGGAATAGAGATACGCAGTATTTT. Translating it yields CASSIGGNRDTQYF.

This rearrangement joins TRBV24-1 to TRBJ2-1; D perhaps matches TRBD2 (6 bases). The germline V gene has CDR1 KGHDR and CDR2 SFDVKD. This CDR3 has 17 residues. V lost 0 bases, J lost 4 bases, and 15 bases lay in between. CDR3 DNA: TGTGCCACCAGTGATTTGTCTTCGGGACTCACGTACAATGAGCAGTTCTTC. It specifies CATSDLSSGLTYNEQFF.

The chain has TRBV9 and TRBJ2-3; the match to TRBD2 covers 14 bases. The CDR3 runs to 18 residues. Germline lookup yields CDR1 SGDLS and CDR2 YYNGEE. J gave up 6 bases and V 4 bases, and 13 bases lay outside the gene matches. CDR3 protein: CASSSPAGLAGVRDTQYF. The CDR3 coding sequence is TGTGCCAGCAGCTCCCCGGCGGGACTAGCGGGGGTCCGGGATACGCAGTATTTT.

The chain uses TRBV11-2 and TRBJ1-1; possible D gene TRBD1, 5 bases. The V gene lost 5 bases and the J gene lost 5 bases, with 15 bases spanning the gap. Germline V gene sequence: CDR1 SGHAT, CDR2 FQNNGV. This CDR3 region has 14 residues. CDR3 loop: CASSPRGGSTEAFF. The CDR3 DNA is TGTGCCAGCAGCCCCCGCGGGGGTTCGACTGAAGCTTTCTTT.

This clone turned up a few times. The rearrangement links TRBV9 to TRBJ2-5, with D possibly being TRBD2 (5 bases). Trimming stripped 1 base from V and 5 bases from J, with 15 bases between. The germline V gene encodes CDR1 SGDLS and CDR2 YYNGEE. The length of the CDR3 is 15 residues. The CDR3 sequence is CASSVTPGGQETQYF. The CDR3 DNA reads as TGTGCCAGCAGCGTAACCCCTGGAGGTCAGGAGACCCAGTACTTC.

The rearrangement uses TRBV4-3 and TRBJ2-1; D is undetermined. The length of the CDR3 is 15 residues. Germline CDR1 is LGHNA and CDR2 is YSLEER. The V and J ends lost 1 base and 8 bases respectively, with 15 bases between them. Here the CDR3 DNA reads TGCGCCAGCAGCCAAGGTCTCCTCTCCACGGATGAGCAGTTCTTC. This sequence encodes CASSQGLLSTDEQFF.

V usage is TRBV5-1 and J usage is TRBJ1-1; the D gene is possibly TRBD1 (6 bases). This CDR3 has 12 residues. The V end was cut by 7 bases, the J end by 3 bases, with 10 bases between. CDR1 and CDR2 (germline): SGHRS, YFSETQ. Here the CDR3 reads CASSRGYTEAFF. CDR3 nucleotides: TGCGCCAGCTCTAGGGGGTACACTGAAGCTTTCTTT.

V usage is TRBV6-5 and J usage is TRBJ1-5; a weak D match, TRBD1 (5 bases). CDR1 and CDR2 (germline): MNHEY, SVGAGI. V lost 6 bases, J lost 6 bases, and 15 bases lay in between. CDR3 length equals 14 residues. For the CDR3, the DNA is TGTGCCAGCAGACCGCGGAGCGGGGGTCAGCCCCAGCATTTT. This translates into CASRPRSGGQPQHF.

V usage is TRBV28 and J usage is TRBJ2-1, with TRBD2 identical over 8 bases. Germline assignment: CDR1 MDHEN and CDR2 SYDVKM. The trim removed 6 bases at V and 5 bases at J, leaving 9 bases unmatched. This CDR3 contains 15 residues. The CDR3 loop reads CASRGAGAQDNEQFF. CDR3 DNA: TGTGCCAGCAGGGGAGCGGGAGCCCAAGACAATGAGCAGTTCTTC.

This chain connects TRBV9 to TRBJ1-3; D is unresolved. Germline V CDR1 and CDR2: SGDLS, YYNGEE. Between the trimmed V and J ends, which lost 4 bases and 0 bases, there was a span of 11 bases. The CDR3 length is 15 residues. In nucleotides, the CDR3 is TGTGCCAGCAGCTCTAAGTGGGGCTCTGGAAACACCATATATTTT. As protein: CASSSKWGSGNTIYF.

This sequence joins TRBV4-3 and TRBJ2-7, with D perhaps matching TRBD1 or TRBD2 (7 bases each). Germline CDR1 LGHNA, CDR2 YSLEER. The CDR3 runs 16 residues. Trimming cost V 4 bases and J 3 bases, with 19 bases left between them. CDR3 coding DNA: TGCGCCAGCAGCCCAAAAAGCCAGGGGGGGTACTACGAGCAGTACTTC. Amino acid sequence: CASSPKSQGGYYEQYF.

CDR3 region: CASSQEGFRLGGDMEQFF. CDR3 in DNA: TGTGCCAGCAGCCAAGAGGGGTTCCGTTTGGGGGGTGACATGGAGCAGTTCTTC. This rearrangement joins TRBV4-2 to TRBJ2-1, with a possible D match to TRBD2 (6 bases). Deletions cut 0 bases from V and 10 bases from J, with 25 bases between. The CDR3 has 18 residues. From germline, CDR1 is LGHNA and CDR2 YNFKEQ.

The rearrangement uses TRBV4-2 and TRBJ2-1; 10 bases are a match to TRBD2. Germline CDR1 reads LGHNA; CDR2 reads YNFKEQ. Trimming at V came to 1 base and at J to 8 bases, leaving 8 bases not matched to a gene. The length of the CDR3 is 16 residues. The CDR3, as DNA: TGTGCCAGCAGCCAAGGAGAGGCTAGCGGGAGAGATGAGCAGTTCTTC. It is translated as CASSQGEASGRDEQFF.

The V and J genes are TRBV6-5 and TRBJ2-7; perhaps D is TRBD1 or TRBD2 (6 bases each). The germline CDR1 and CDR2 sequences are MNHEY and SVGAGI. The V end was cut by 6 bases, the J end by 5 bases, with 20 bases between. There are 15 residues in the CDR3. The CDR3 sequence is CASSLLIGGRDEQYF. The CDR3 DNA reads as TGTGCCAGCAGCCTACTGATTGGGGGGCGAGACGAGCAGTACTTC.

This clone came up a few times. The CDR3 DNA reads TGTGCCAGCAGCCAAGGCGTTAGCGGGAGTACGTACGAGCAGTACTTC. It specifies CASSQGVSGSTYEQYF. This rearrangement joins TRBV3-1 (or the pseudogene TRBV3-2) to TRBJ2-7; 9 bases match TRBD2. CDR3 size: 16 residues. V gave up 1 base and J gave up 4 bases; unmatched junction bases: 8. Germline loops: CDR1 LGHDT, CDR2 YNNKEL (reference sequence).

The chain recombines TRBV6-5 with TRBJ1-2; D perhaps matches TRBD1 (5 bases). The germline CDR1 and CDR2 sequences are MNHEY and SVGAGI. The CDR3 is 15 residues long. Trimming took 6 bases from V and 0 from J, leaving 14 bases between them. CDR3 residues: CASRMRDPSNYGYTF. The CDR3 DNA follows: TGTGCCAGCAGGATGCGGGACCCCTCTAACTATGGCTACACCTTC.

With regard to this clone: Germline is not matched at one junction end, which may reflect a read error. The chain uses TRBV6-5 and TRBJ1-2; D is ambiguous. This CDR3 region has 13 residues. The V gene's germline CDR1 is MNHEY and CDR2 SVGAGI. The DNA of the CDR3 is TGTGCCAGCAGTTACGACGGGAACTCTGGCTACACCTTC. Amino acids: CASSYDGNSGYTF.